This T cell receptor (beta chain) was identified during a study of cytomegalovirus exposure and HLA in healthy donors. PCR amplification relied on 60 Vbeta primers (plus 13 Jbeta primers). Generated by immunoSEQ multiplex PCR, the TCRdb table keeps only in-frame clones and is missing some. This sample yields 200,000 or so clones, of which around 81% are seen a single time; 2.1% belongs to the top ten. Note on this clone: Its antigen is currently unknown.

Study-wide results and caveats: Testing in vitro showed three CMV-associated chains specific for CMV antigens.

This CDR3 has 15 residues. Trimming took off 5 bases at V and 0 bases at J, with 9 bases between the two ends. CDR1 and CDR2 from the germline V gene are SGHNT and YYREEE (reference sequence). Sequences were obtained from PBMCs. This TCR was sampled from a woman between 18 and 29 years old in good health and CMV-seropositive. The V gene is TRBV5-4, the J gene TRBJ2-6; tentative D call: TRBD1 (6 bases). CDR3 protein: CASRPDSSGANVLTF. CDR3 coding DNA: TGTGCCAGCAGGCCGGACAGCTCTGGGGCCAACGTCCTGACTTTC.